One and the same sample provided the 13 T cell receptor beta chains below, sequenced in a study of early T cells in non-severe SARS-CoV-2 infection. From the 5' RACE reads, TCRdb called clonotypes with MiXCR, one entry per CDR3 protein. The data contain approximately 63,000 distinct CDR3 sequences, around 5.7% of them singletons. Sequencing used whole blood, obtained at baseline. The receptors here all came from an adult who was a healthcare worker with PCR-confirmed SARS-CoV-2 infection or an uninfected control (not recorded which).

This clonotype was seen many times. The chain recombines TRBV6-6 with TRBJ2-4, with a tentative D call TRBD1 (6 bases). Germline V gene sequence: CDR1 MNHNY, CDR2 SVGAGI (reference sequence). Trimming pared 7 bases from V and 9 bases from J, leaving 19 bases between. This CDR3 is built from 14 residues. The CDR3: CASTQTPARGIQYF. The DNA for the CDR3 is TGTGCCAGCACCCAGACTCCAGCCAGGGGCATTCAGTACTTC.

This clonotype was detected only a few times. The chain recombines TRBV11-2 with TRBJ2-5, with D possibly TRBD1 on 5 matching bases. Germline lookup yields CDR1 SGHAT and CDR2 FQNNGV. The CDR3 spans 14 residues. The V end lost 6 bases, the J end lost 0 bases, and 11 bases lay between the germline ends. CDR3 loop: CASRPTGNQETQYF. The CDR3 DNA reads TGTGCCAGCAGGCCAACAGGAAACCAAGAGACCCAGTACTTC.

This clonotype appeared many times. The chain recombines TRBV6-5 with TRBJ1-2; a weak D match, TRBD1 (6 bases). Germline loops: CDR1 MNHEY, CDR2 SVGAGI. Trimming pared 2 bases from V and 5 bases from J, leaving 12 bases between. The CDR3 totals 14 residues. In DNA, the CDR3 is TGTGCCAGCAGTTACACAGGGACTTTTTATGGCTACACCTTC. Amino acids: CASSYTGTFYGYTF.

A few counts support this clonotype. The gene calls are TRBV28 and TRBJ2-1; weak D call: TRBD2 (5 bases). This CDR3 contains 14 residues. Germline assignment: CDR1 MDHEN and CDR2 SYDVKM. V dropped 8 bases and J dropped 3 bases, with 14 bases sitting between them. This CDR3 is CASLANQDYNEQFF. The CDR3, as DNA: TGTGCCAGCTTAGCGAACCAAGACTACAATGAGCAGTTCTTC.

The chain recombines TRBV28 with TRBJ1-6, with no clear D. The CDR3 totals 13 residues. V was shortened by 7 bases and J by 7 bases, with 11 bases between the two germline ends. Germline V gives CDR1 MDHEN, CDR2 SYDVKM. CDR3 region: CASKFEANSPLHF. In nucleotides, the CDR3 is TGTGCCAGCAAGTTTGAGGCGAATTCACCCCTCCACTTT.

This clonotype was counted many times. The rearrangement links TRBV20-1 to TRBJ1-2; TRBD1 is a possible D gene (5 bases). Looked up from germline, CDR1 is DFQATT and CDR2 is SNEGSKA (reference sequence). CDR3 size: 13 residues. Between the trimmed V and J ends, which lost 6 bases and 0 bases, there was a span of 11 bases. The CDR3 loop is CSAPGEANYGYTF. Written as DNA, the CDR3 is TGCAGTGCACCGGGGGAAGCTAACTATGGCTACACCTTC.

The rearrangement uses TRBV5-6 and TRBJ2-1; D tentatively reads TRBD1 or TRBD2 (6 bases each). Trimming took 0 bases from V and 8 from J, leaving 9 bases between them. CDR1 and CDR2 from the germline V gene are SGHDT and YYEEEE. The CDR3 contains 13 residues. The CDR3 loop is CASSLVEGDEQFF. The CDR3 nucleotides read TGTGCCAGCAGCTTGGTGGAGGGGGATGAGCAGTTCTTC. Drawing the rest from reference TRBV5-6 and TRBJ2-1, the complete variable domain is DAGVTQSPTHLIKTRGQQVTLRCSPKSGHDTVSWYQQALGQGPQFIFQYYEEEERQRGNFPDRFSGHQFPNYSSELNVNALLLGDSALYLCASSLVEGDEQFFGPGTRLTVL.

This clonotype came up many times. V gene TRBV12-3 or TRBV12-4 combines with J gene TRBJ2-7; D gene ambiguous. Trimming left V 6 bases short and J 6 bases short, with 15 bases between. CDR3 length: 13 residues. The CDR3 coding sequence is TGTGCCAGCAGCTATGGACGAAGGGCCGAGCAGTACTTC. Protein sequence: CASSYGRRAEQYF.

This clonotype appeared a few times. The V gene is TRBV5-1, the J gene TRBJ2-5, with 11 bases identical to TRBD2. The CDR3 totals 15 residues. The V and J ends lost 1 base and 5 bases, in that order; junction bases with no gene match: 4. Per the germline V gene, CDR1 is SGHRS and CDR2 is YFSETQ. The CDR3 region is CASSLYGTSGETQYF. The DNA for the CDR3 is TGCGCCAGCAGCTTGTACGGGACTAGCGGTGAGACCCAGTACTTC.

This clonotype was detected many times. The V gene is TRBV12-3 or TRBV12-4, the J gene TRBJ1-2, with D tentatively TRBD1 (5 bases). This CDR3 has 14 amino acids. Trimming took 6 bases from V and 4 from J, leaving 15 bases between them. CDR3 DNA sequence: TGTGCCAGCAGCCCGCAGGCGGGGACCTATGGCTACACCTTC. It specifies CASSPQAGTYGYTF.

The rearrangement joins TRBV2 to TRBJ2-3; D is possibly TRBD1 or TRBD2 (5 bases each). The CDR3 totals 16 residues. The V end lost 6 bases, the J end lost 2 bases, and 18 bases lay between the germline ends. Germline-derived CDR1 and CDR2 are SNHLY and FYNNEI. The CDR3 DNA follows: TGTGCCAGCAGCCCCGGGGCAGGACCCCCCACAGATACGCAGTATTTT. It is translated as CASSPGAGPPTDTQYF.

This clonotype was seen a handful of times. DNA of the CDR3: TGTGCCAGTACCCGGGACAGACTAGGCAATCAGCCCCAGCATTTT. This sequence encodes CASTRDRLGNQPQHF. The chain uses TRBV19 and TRBJ1-5; 7 bases match TRBD1. Unmatched junction bases numbered 8, after V lost 7 bases and J lost 2 bases. The germline gives CDR1 LNHDA, CDR2 SQIVND (reference sequence). CDR3 size: 15 residues.

This clonotype has a count of ten or more. V gene TRBV20-1 combines with J gene TRBJ1-1; a weak D match, TRBD1 (5 bases). Looked up from germline, CDR1 is DFQATT and CDR2 is SNEGSKA (reference sequence). The CDR3 covers 13 residues. Trimming left V 2 bases short and J 7 bases short, with 14 bases between. The CDR3 bases are TGCAGTGCTAGACCCAGGGTTGAAGGTGAAGCTTTCTTT. This translates into CSARPRVEGEAFF.